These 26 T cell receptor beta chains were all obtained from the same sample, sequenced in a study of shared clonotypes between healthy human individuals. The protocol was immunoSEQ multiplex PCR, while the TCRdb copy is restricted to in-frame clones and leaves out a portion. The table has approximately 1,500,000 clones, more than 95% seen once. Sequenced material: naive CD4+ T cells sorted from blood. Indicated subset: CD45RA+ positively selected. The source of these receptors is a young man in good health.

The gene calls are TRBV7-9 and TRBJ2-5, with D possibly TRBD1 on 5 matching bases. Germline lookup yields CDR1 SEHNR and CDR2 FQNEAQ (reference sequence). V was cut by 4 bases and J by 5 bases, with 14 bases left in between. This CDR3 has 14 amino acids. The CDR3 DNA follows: TGTGCCAGCAGCTACAACACAGGTTTGGAGACCCAGTACTTC. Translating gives CASSYNTGLETQYF. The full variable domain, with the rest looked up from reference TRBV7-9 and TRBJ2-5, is DTGVSQNPRHKITKRGQNVTFRCDPISEHNRLYWYRQTLGQGPEFLTYFQNEAQLEKSRLLSDRFSAERPKGSFSTLEIQRTEQGDSAMYLCASSYNTGLETQYFGPGTRLLVL.

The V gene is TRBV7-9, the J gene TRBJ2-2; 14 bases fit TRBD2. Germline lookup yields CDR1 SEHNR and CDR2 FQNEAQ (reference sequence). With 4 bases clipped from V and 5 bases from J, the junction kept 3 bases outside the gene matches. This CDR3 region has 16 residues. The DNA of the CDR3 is TGTGCCAGCAGCTCGCGACTAGCGGGAGGGACCGGGGAGCTGTTTTTT. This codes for CASSSRLAGGTGELFF.

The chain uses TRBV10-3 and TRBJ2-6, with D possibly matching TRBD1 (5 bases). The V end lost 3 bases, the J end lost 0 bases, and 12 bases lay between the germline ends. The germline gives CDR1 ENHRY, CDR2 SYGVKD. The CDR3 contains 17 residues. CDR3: CAISDADGHSGANVLTF. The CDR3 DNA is TGTGCCATCAGTGACGCGGACGGACACTCTGGGGCCAACGTCCTGACTTTC.

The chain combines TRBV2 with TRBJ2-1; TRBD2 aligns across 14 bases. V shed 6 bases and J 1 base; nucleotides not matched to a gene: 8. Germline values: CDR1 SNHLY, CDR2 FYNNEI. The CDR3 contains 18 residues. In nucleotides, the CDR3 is TGTGCCAGCAGAGGGACTAGCGGGAGAAGAAGGTCCTACAATGAGCAGTTCTTC. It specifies CASRGTSGRRRSYNEQFF.

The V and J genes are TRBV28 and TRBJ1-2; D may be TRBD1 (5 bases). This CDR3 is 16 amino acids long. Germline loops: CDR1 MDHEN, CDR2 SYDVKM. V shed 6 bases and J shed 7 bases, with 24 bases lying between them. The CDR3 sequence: CASSRPAQWGNSGYTF. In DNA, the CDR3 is TGTGCCAGCAGCCGTCCCGCACAATGGGGGAACAGTGGCTACACCTTC.

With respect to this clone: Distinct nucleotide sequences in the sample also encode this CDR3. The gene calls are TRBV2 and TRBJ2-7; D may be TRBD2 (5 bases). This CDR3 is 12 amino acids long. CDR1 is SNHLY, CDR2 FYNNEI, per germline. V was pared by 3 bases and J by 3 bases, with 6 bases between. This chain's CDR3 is CASSEGSYEQYF. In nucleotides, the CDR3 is TGTGCCAGCAGTGAGGGGAGCTACGAGCAGTACTTC.

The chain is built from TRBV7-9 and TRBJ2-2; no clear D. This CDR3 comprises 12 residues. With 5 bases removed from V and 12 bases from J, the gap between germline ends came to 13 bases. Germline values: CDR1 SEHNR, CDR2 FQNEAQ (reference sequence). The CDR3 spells CASSLTAEQLFF. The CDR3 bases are TGTGCCAGCAGCCTAACGGCCGAGCAGCTGTTTTTT.

Here the CDR3 DNA reads TGTGCCAGCAGTCAGACCCCGGGTGTCCCTGGCTACACCTTC. Translating it yields CASSQTPGVPGYTF. The rearrangement links TRBV6-5 to TRBJ1-2, with D unclear. The CDR3 has 14 amino acids. Between the trimmed V and J ends, which lost 5 bases and 7 bases, there was a span of 17 bases. CDR1 MNHEY and CDR2 SVGAGI come from the germline V gene.

The CDR3 nucleotides are TGTGCCAGCAGTTACGGACGGGGTGAAAAACTGTTTTTT. Translated: CASSYGRGEKLFF. This chain uses TRBV2 with TRBJ1-4; D ambiguous. Per the germline V gene, CDR1 is SNHLY and CDR2 is FYNNEI. The V gene lost 5 bases and the J gene lost 7 bases, with 11 bases spanning the gap. This CDR3 has 13 amino acids.

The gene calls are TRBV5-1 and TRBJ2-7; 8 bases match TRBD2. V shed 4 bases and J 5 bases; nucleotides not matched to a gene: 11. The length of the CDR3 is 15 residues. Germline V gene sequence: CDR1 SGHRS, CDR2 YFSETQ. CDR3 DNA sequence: TGCGCCAGCAGCACCTCAAGCGGGAGTTTTCACGAGCAGTACTTC. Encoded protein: CASSTSSGSFHEQYF.

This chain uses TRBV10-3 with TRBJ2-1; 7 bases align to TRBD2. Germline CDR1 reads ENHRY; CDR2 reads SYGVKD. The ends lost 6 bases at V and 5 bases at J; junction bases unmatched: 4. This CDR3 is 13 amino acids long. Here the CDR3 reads CAIRASGNNEQFF. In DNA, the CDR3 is TGTGCCATCAGGGCTAGCGGAAACAATGAGCAGTTCTTC.

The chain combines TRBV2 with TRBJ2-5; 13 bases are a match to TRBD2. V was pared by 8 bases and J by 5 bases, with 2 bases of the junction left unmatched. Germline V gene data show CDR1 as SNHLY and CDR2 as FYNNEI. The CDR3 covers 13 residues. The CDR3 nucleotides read TGTGCCAGCGGGGGACTAGCGGGGGAGACCCAGTACTTC. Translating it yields CASGGLAGETQYF.

CDR3 coding DNA: TGCAGCGTTCAGATAGGGAGGGATTTTATCACCGGGGAGCTGTTTTTT. Translated: CSVQIGRDFITGELFF. The chain combines TRBV29-1 with TRBJ2-2; 7 nucleotides match TRBD2. Germline CDR1 is SQVTM and CDR2 is ANQGSEA. V was pared by 5 bases and J by 4 bases, with 13 bases of the junction left unmatched. The CDR3 has 16 amino acids.

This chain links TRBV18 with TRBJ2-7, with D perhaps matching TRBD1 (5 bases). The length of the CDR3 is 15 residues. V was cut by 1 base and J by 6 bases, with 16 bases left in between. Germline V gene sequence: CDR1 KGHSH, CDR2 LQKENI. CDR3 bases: TGTGCCAGCTCACCACTGACAGCCCAGAACTCCGAGCAGTACTTC. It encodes CASSPLTAQNSEQYF.

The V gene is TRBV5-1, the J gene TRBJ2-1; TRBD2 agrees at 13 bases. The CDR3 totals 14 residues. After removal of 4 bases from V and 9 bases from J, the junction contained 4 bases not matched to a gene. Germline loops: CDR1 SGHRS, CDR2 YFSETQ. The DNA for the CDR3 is TGCGCCAGCAGCACCAGACTAGCGGGAGGTGAGCAGTTCTTC. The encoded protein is CASSTRLAGGEQFF.

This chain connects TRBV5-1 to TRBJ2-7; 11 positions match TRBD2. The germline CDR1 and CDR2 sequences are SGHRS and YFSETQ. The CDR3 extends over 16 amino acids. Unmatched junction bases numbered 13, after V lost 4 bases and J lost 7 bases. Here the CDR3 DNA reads TGCGCCAGCAGCGCTCTAGCGGGAGGTACCTCTCGGGAGCAGTACTTC. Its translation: CASSALAGGTSREQYF.

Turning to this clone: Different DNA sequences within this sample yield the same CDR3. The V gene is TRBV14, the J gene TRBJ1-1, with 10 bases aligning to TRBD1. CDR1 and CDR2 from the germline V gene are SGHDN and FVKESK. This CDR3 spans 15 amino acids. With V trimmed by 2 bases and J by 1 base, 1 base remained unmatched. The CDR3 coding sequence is TGTGCCAGCAGCCAACGGACAGGGGGGAACACTGAAGCTTTCTTT. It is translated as CASSQRTGGNTEAFF.

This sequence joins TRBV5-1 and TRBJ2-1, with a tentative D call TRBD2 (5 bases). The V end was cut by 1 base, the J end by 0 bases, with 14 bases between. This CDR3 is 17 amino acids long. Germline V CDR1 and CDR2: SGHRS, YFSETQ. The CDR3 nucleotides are TGCGCCAGCAGCTTGTTTCGAGGGAGTAACTCCTACAATGAGCAGTTCTTC. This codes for CASSLFRGSNSYNEQFF.

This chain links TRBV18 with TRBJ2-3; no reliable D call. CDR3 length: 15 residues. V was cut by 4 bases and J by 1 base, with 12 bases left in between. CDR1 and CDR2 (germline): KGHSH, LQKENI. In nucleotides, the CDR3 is TGTGCCAGCTCACTACTCCCAATGGGCACAGATACGCAGTATTTT. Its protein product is CASSLLPMGTDTQYF. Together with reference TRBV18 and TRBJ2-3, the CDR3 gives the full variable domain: NAGVMQNPRHLVRRRGQEARLRCSPMKGHSHVYWYRQLPEEGLKFMVYLQKENIIDESGMPKERFSAEFPKEGPSILRIQQVVRGDSAAYFCASSLLPMGTDTQYFGPGTRLTVL.

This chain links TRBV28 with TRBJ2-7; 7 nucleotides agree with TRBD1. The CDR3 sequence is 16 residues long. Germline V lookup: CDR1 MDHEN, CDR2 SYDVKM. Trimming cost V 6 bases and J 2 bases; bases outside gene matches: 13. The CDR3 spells CASSLDVGGIPYEQYF. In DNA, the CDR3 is TGTGCCAGCAGCCTTGATGTAGGGGGCATCCCCTACGAGCAGTACTTC.

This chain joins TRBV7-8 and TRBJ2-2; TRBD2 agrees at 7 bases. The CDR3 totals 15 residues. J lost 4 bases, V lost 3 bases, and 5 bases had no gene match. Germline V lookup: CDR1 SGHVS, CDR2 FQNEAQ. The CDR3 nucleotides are TGTGCCAGCAGCTTTCGGCGGGAGATCACCGGGGAGCTGTTTTTT. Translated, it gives CASSFRREITGELFF.

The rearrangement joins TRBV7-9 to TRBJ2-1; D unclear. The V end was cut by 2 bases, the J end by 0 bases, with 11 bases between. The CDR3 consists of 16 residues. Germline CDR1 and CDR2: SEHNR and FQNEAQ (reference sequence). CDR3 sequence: CASSLRSHSSYNEQFF. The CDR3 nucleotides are TGTGCCAGCAGCTTACGGTCCCACAGCTCCTACAATGAGCAGTTCTTC.

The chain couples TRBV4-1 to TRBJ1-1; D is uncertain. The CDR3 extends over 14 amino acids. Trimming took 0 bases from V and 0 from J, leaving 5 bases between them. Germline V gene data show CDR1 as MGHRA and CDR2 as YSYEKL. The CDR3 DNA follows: TGCGCCAGCAGCCAAGATCAAGTGAACACTGAAGCTTTCTTT. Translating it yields CASSQDQVNTEAFF.

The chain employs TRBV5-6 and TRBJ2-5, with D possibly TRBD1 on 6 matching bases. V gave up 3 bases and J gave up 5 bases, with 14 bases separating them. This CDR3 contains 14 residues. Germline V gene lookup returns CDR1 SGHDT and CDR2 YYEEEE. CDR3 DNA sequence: TGTGCCAGCAGCTCCCTTCGAGGGGGTGAGACCCAGTACTTC. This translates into CASSSLRGGETQYF.

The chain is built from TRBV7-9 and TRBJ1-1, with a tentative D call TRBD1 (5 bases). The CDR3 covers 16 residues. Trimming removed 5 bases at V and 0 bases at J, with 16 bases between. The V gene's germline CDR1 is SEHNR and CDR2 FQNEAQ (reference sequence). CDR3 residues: CASSRTWGGMNTEAFF. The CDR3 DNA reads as TGTGCCAGCAGCCGTACGTGGGGGGGAATGAACACTGAAGCTTTCTTT.

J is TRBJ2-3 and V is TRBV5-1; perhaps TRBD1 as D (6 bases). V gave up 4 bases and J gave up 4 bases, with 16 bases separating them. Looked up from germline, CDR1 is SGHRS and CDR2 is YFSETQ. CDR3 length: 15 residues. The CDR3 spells CASSQIRQAADTQYF. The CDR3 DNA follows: TGCGCCAGCAGCCAGATTCGACAGGCAGCAGATACGCAGTATTTT.